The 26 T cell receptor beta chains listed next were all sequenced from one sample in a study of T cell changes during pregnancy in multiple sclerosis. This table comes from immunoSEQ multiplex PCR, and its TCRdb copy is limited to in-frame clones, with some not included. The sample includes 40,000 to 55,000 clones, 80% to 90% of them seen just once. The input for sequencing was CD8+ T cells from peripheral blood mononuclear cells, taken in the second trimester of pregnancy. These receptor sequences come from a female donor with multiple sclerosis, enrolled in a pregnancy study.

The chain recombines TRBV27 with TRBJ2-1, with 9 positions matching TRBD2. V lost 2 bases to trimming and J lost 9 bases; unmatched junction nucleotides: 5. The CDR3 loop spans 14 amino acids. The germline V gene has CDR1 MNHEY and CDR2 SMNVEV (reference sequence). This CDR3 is CASSLGGGAGEQFF. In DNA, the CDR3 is TGTGCCAGCAGTTTAGGCGGGGGGGCCGGTGAGCAGTTCTTC.

The CDR3 reads CASSYSGAYEQYF. The CDR3, as DNA: TGTGCCAGCAGCTACAGCGGGGCCTACGAGCAGTACTTC. V gene TRBV7-9 combines with J gene TRBJ2-7; 7 positions agree with TRBD2. J lost 2 bases, V lost 4 bases, and 2 bases had no gene match. CDR1 and CDR2 (germline): SEHNR, FQNEAQ (reference sequence). The CDR3 is 13 amino acids.

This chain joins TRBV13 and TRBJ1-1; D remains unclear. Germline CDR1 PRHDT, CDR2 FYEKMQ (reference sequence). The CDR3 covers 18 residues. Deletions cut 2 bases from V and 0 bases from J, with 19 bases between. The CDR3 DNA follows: TGTGCCAGCAGCTTATGGGTAGGGTCGGGAGACATGAACACTGAAGCTTTCTTT. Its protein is CASSLWVGSGDMNTEAFF. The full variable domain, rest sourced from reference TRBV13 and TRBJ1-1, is AAGVIQSPRHLIKEKRETATLKCYPIPRHDTVYWYQQGPGQDPQFLISFYEKMQSDKGSIPDRFSAQQFSDYHSELNMSSLELGDSALYFCASSLWVGSGDMNTEAFFGQGTRLTVV.

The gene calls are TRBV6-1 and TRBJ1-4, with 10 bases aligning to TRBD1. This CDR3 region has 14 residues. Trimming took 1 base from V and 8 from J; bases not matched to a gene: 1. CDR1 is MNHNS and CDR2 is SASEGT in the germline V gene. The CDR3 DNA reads TGTGCCAGCAGTGAAGGGACAGGGGGAGAAAAACTGTTTTTT. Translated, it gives CASSEGTGGEKLFF.

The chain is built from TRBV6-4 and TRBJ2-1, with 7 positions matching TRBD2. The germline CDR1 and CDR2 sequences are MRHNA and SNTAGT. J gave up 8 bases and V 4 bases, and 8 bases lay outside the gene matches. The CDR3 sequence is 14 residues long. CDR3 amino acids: CASSVGTSAHEQFF. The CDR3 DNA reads TGTGCCAGCAGTGTCGGTACTAGCGCGCATGAGCAGTTCTTC.

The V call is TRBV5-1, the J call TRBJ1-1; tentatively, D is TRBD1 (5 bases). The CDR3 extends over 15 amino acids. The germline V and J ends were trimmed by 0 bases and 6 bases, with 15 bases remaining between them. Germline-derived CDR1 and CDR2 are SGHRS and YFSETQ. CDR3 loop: CASSLGQGRRAEAFF. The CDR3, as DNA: TGCGCCAGCAGCTTGGGGCAGGGTCGGAGGGCTGAAGCTTTCTTT.

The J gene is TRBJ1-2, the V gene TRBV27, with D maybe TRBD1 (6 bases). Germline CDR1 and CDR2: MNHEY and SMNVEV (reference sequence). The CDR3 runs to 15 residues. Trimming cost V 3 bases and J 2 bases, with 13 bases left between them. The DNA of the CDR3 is TGTGCCAGCAGTTTGGGGGCAGCATCCAACTATGGCTACACCTTC. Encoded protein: CASSLGAASNYGYTF.

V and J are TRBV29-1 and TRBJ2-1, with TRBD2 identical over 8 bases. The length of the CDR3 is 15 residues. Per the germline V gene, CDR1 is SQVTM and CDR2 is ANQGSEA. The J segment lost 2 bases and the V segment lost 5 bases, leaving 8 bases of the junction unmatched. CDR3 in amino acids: CSVPVAGRTYNEQFF. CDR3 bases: TGCAGCGTTCCTGTAGCGGGGAGGACCTACAATGAGCAGTTCTTC.

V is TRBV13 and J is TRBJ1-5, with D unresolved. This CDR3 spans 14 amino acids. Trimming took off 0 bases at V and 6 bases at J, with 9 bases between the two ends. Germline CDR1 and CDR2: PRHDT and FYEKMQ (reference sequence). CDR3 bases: TGTGCCAGCAGCTTAGGGGGTCGGGGTCAGCCCCAGCATTTT. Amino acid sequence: CASSLGGRGQPQHF.

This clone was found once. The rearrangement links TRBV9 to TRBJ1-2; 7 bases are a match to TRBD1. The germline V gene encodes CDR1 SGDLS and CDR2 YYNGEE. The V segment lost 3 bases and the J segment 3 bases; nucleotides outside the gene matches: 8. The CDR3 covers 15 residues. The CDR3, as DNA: TGTGCCAGCAGCGGCCAGGGGGTCGGGGACTATGGCTACACCTTC. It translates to CASSGQGVGDYGYTF.

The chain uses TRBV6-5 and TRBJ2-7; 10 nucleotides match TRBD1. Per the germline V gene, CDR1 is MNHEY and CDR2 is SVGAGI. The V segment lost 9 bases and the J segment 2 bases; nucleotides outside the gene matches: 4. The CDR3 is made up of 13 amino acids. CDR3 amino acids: CASRDRGPYEQYF. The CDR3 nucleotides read TGTGCCAGTAGGGACAGGGGACCCTACGAGCAGTACTTC.

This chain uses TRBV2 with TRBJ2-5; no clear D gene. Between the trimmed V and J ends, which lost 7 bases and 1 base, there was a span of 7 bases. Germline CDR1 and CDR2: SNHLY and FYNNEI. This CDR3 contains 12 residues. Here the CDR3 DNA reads TGTGCCAGCAAACGCGGCCAAGAGACCCAGTACTTC. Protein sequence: CASKRGQETQYF.

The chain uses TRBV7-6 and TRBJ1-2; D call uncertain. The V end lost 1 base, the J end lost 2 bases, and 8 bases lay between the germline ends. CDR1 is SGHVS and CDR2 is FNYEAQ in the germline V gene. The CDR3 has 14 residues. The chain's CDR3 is CASSLEAGNYGYTF. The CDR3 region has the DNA TGTGCCAGCAGCTTAGAAGCGGGGAACTATGGCTACACCTTC.

This chain's CDR3 is CASSELAGLYEQYF. The CDR3 nucleotides are TGTGCCAGCAGTGAGCTAGCGGGGCTCTACGAGCAGTACTTC. This chain uses TRBV6-1 with TRBJ2-7, with 9 bases matching TRBD2. CDR1 and CDR2 (germline): MNHNS, SASEGT. The CDR3 is 14 residues long. With 3 bases clipped from V and 3 bases from J, the junction kept 3 bases outside the gene matches.

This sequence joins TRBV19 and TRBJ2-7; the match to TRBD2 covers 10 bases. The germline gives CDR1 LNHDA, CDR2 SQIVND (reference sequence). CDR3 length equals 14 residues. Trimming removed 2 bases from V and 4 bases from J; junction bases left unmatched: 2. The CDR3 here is CASSILAGDYEQYF. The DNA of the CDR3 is TGTGCCAGTAGTATACTAGCGGGGGATTACGAGCAGTACTTC.

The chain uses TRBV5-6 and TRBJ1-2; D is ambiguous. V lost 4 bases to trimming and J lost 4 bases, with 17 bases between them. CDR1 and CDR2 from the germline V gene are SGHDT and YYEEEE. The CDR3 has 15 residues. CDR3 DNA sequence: TGTGCCAGCAGCCAAAGACACCTCGTGGGCTATGGCTACACCTTC. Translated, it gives CASSQRHLVGYGYTF. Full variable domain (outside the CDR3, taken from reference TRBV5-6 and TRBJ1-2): DAGVTQSPTHLIKTRGQQVTLRCSPKSGHDTVSWYQQALGQGPQFIFQYYEEEERQRGNFPDRFSGHQFPNYSSELNVNALLLGDSALYLCASSQRHLVGYGYTFGSGTRLTVV.

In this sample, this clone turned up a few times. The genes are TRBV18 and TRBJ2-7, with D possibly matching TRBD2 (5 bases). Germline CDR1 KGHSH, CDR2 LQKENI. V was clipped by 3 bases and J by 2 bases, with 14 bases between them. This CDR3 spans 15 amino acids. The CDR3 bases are TGTGCCAGCTCACCCGTAACCGACGGGACCTACGAGCAGTACTTC. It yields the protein CASSPVTDGTYEQYF. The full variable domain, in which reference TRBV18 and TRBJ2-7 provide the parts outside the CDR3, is NAGVMQNPRHLVRRRGQEARLRCSPMKGHSHVYWYRQLPEEGLKFMVYLQKENIIDESGMPKERFSAEFPKEGPSILRIQQVVRGDSAAYFCASSPVTDGTYEQYFGPGTRLTVT.

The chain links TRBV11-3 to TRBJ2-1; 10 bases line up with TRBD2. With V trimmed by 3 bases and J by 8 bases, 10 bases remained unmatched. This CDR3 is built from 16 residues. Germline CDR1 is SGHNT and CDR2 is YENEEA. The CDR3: CASSFTSGRAKDEQFF. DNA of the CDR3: TGTGCCAGCAGCTTCACCAGCGGGAGGGCCAAAGATGAGCAGTTCTTC. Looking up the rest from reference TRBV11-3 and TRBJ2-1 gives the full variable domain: EAGVVQSPRYKIIEKKQPVAFWCNPISGHNTLYWYLQNLGQGPELLIRYENEEAVDDSQLPKDRFSAERLKGVDSTLKIQPAELGDSAVYLCASSFTSGRAKDEQFFGPGTRLTVL.

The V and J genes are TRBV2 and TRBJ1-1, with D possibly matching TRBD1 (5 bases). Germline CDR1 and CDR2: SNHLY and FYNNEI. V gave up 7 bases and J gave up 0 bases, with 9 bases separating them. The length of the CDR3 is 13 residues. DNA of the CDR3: TGTGCCAGCACCCGGACATTGAACACTGAAGCTTTCTTT. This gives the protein CASTRTLNTEAFF.

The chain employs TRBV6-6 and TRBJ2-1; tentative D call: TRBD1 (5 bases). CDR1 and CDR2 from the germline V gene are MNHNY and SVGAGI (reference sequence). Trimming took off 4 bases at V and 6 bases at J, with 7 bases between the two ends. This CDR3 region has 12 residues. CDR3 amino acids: CASSWGGNEQFF. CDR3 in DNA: TGTGCCAGCAGTTGGGGCGGCAATGAGCAGTTCTTC.

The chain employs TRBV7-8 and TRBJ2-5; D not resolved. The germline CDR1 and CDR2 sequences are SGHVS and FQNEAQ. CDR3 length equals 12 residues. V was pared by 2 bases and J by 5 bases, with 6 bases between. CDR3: CASSLYAETQYF. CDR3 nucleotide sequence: TGTGCCAGCAGCTTATATGCGGAGACCCAGTACTTC.

In DNA form, the CDR3 reads TGTGCCAGTAGTAGGACAGGGGGACACAATGAGCAGTTCTTC. Protein product: CASSRTGGHNEQFF. The V and J genes are TRBV19 and TRBJ2-1, with 10 nucleotides matching TRBD1. This CDR3 comprises 14 residues. After removal of 4 bases from V and 5 bases from J, the junction contained 2 bases not matched to a gene. Germline-derived CDR1 and CDR2 are LNHDA and SQIVND (reference sequence).

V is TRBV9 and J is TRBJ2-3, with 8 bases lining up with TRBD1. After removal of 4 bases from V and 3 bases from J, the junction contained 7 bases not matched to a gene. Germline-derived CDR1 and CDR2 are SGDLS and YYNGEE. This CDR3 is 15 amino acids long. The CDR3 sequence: CASSLGDRPTDTQYF. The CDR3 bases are TGTGCCAGCAGCCTGGGGGACAGGCCAACAGATACGCAGTATTTT.

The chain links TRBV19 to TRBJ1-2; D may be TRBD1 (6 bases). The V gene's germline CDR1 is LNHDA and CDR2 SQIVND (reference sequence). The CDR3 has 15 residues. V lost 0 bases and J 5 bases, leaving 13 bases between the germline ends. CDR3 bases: TGTGCCAGTAGTATAGATCTGGAACAGGGATATGGCTACACCTTC. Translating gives CASSIDLEQGYGYTF.

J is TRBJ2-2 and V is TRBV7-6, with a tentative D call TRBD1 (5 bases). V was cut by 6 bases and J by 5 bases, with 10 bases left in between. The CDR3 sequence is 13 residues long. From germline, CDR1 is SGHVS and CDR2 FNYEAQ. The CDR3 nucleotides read TGTGCCAGCAGAGCAACAGGAACCGGGGAGCTGTTTTTT. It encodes CASRATGTGELFF. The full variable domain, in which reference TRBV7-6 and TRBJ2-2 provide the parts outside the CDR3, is GAGVSQSPRYKVTKRGQDVALRCDPISGHVSLYWYRQALGQGPEFLTYFNYEAQQDKSGLPNDRFSAERPEGSISTLTIQRTEQRDSAMYRCASRATGTGELFFGEGSRLTVL.

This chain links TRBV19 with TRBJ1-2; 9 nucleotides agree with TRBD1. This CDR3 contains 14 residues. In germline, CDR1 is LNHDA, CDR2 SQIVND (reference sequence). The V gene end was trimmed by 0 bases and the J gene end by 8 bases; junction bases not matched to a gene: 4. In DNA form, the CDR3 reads TGTGCCAGTAGTATAGACATGACAGGGGGAGGCTACACCTTC. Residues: CASSIDMTGGGYTF.